Listed below are T cell receptor beta chains from one sample, sequenced in a study of T cell responses to AZD1222 COVID-19 vaccine. Profiling relied on immunoSEQ multiplex PCR, and the TCRdb table lists in-frame clones only, not all of them. The data contain tens of thousands of clones, approximately 88% of them seen just once; the ten biggest clones take up about a sixth. This material consisted of peripheral blood, taken 28 days after the second AZD1222 dose. The receptors here all came from an adult who received the AZD1222 COVID-19 vaccine. CDR3s include the opening cysteine and the closing phenylalanine or tryptophan. A D gene is named only where the DNA matches it firmly. Clone size is not always given. Where it is, it says once, few, many or a class for expanded clones.

>NA|NA|TRBV30|TRBJ1-2
CAWSREDRPGYTF
TGTGCCTGGAGCAGGGAGGACAGACCAGGCTACACCTTC
>NA|NA|TRBV5-8|TRBJ1-5
CASSLRQPQHF
TGTGCCAGCAGCTTGAGGCAGCCCCAGCATTTT
>NA|NA|TRBV29-1|TRBJ1-1
CSAGLRGPITEAFF
TGCAGCGCCGGGCTCCGAGGGCCTATCACTGAAGCTTTCTTT
>NA|NA|TRBV14|TRBJ2-5
CASSQWTVQETQYF
TGTGCCAGCAGCCAGTGGACAGTCCAAGAGACCCAGTACTTC
>NA|NA|TRBV5-6|TRBJ2-1
CASSFVRVRNEQFF
TGTGCCAGCAGCTTCGTCAGGGTGAGGAATGAGCAGTTCTTC
>NA|NA|TRBV6-5|TRBJ1-4
CASTQGGEKLFF
TGTGCCAGCACACAGGGCGGCGAAAAACTGTTTTTT
>NA|NA|TRBV12-3/TRBV12-4|TRBJ1-1
CASSFRAEAFF
TGTGCCAGCAGTTTCCGAGCGGAAGCTTTCTTT
>NA|TRBD1|TRBV6-6|TRBJ2-1
CASSRGQGTYNEQFF
TGTGCCAGCAGCCGAGGACAGGGGACCTACAATGAGCAGTTCTTC
>few|NA|TRBV19|TRBJ2-3
CASSIAGIGLTDTQYF
TGTGCCAGTAGTATAGCTGGGATTGGGTTAACAGATACGCAGTATTTT
>once|NA|TRBV15|TRBJ1-4
CATLNLRQVSVGEKLFF
TGTGCCACGCTTAACCTGCGACAGGTCTCGGTGGGTGAAAAACTGTTTTTT
>NA|NA|TRBV5-1|TRBJ1-1
CASSLAGMNTEAFF
TGCGCCAGCAGCTTGGCTGGGATGAACACTGAAGCTTTCTTT
>NA|TRBD1|TRBV5-4|TRBJ2-1
CASSPLGTANNEQFF
TGTGCCAGCAGCCCGCTCGGGACAGCGAACAATGAGCAGTTCTTC
>NA|TRBD1|TRBV14|TRBJ1-1
CASSFSRLRQGTSEAFF
TGTGCCAGCAGCTTCTCAAGACTGAGACAGGGGACATCCGAAGCTTTCTTT
>NA|NA|TRBV28|TRBJ1-4
CASGNEKLFF
TGTGCCAGCGGTAATGAAAAACTGTTTTTT
>NA|NA|TRBV5-1|TRBJ2-2
CASSFTGENTGELFF
TGCGCCAGCAGCTTTACCGGGGAGAACACCGGGGAGCTGTTTTTT
>NA|NA|TRBV12-3/TRBV12-4|TRBJ2-1
CASSLGVNEQFF
TGTGCCAGCAGTTTAGGGGTAAATGAGCAGTTCTTC
>NA|TRBD1|TRBV6-1|TRBJ2-7
CASSEAVGQGLYEQYF
TGTGCCAGCAGTGAAGCCGTGGGACAGGGGCTCTACGAGCAGTACTTC
>NA|NA|TRBV9|TRBJ1-3
CASSDRLLSGNTIYF
TGTGCCAGCAGCGACCGACTTCTCTCTGGAAACACCATATATTTT
>NA|NA|TRBV29-1|TRBJ2-1
CSCLGGRHNEQFF
TGCAGCTGCCTCGGGGGGCGCCACAATGAGCAGTTCTTC
>NA|NA|TRBV5-6|TRBJ2-7
CASSLAWGEQYF
TGTGCCAGCAGCTTGGCCTGGGGGGAGCAGTACTTC
>NA|NA|TRBV9|TRBJ2-3
CASSVGSLISTDTQYF
TGTGCCAGCAGCGTAGGGTCACTCATTTCCACAGATACGCAGTATTTT
>NA|TRBD1|TRBV28|TRBJ1-4
CASRPTGGSEKLFF
TGTGCCAGCAGGCCAACAGGGGGCAGTGAAAAACTGTTTTTT
>NA|NA|TRBV6-5|TRBJ1-1
CASRPTGTNTEAFF
TGTGCCAGCAGACCGACAGGCACCAACACTGAAGCTTTCTTT
>NA|NA|TRBV5-6|TRBJ2-1
CASSLSGQGGRGQQFF
TGTGCCAGCAGCTTATCGGGGCAGGGAGGAAGGGGGCAGCAGTTCTTC
>NA|NA|TRBV6-6|TRBJ2-3
CASSPQAPSVGTDTQYF
TGTGCCAGCAGTCCCCAGGCCCCATCGGTAGGGACAGATACGCAGTATTTT
>NA|NA|TRBV19|TRBJ1-3
CASSSGGSGNTIYF
TGTGCCAGTAGTAGCGGGGGCTCTGGAAACACCATATATTTT
>NA|NA|TRBV7-3|TRBJ1-1
CASSPGLRNTEAFF
TGTGCCAGCAGCCCGGGACTTCGGAACACTGAAGCTTTCTTT
>once|NA|TRBV2|TRBJ2-5
CASTPGEAGRVRETQYF
TGTGCCAGCACCCCAGGGGAGGCAGGGCGAGTTAGGGAGACCCAGTACTTC
>NA|NA|TRBV5-1|TRBJ1-5
CASSLRTGGDQPQHF
TGCGCCAGCAGCTTGCGGACGGGAGGGGATCAGCCCCAGCATTTT
>NA|NA|TRBV12-5|TRBJ1-2
CASGTGYGGYYGYTF
TGTGCTAGTGGGACAGGTTATGGGGGCTACTATGGCTACACCTTC
>NA|TRBD2|TRBV12-3/TRBV12-4|TRBJ2-7
CASSSLGGGEQYF
TGTGCCAGCAGTTCTCTCGGGGGGGGAGAGCAGTACTTC
>NA|NA|TRBV6-5|TRBJ1-1
CASSYSPGMQEAFF
TGTGCCAGCAGTTACTCACCGGGGATGCAGGAAGCTTTCTTT
>NA|NA|TRBV6-1|TRBJ2-2
CASSEPSWEAGELFF
TGTGCCAGCAGTGAACCTTCCTGGGAGGCCGGGGAGCTGTTTTTT
>NA|TRBD1|TRBV19|TRBJ2-6
CASSPLTGGSGANVLTF
TGTGCCAGTAGTCCTTTGACAGGGGGCTCTGGGGCCAACGTCCTGACTTTC
>NA|TRBD1|TRBV27|TRBJ1-5
CASSSWDRVNQPQHF
TGTGCCAGCAGTTCATGGGACAGGGTAAATCAGCCCCAGCATTTT
>NA|NA|TRBV15|TRBJ2-1
CATSRRGVWNEQFF
TGTGCCACCAGCAGAAGGGGGGTTTGGAATGAGCAGTTCTTC
>NA|NA|TRBV7-8|TRBJ1-5
CASSLSGNQPQHF
TGTGCCAGCAGCTTAAGCGGCAATCAGCCCCAGCATTTT
>NA|TRBD1|TRBV11-3|TRBJ1-3
CASSLQGATGNTIYF
TGTGCCAGCAGCTTACAGGGGGCAACTGGAAACACCATATATTTT
>NA|TRBD1|TRBV28|TRBJ2-4
CASIRTGGSKNIQYF
TGTGCCAGCATCCGGACAGGGGGTTCCAAAAACATTCAGTACTTC
>NA|NA|TRBV5-5|TRBJ1-6
CASRKQDILLNSPLHF
TGTGCCAGCAGAAAACAGGACATACTCCTTAATTCACCCCTCCACTTT
>NA|TRBD2|TRBV5-1|TRBJ2-3
CASSLAGRGDTDTQYF
TGCGCCAGCAGCTTGGCAGGGCGGGGGGACACAGATACGCAGTATTTT
>NA|TRBD2|TRBV5-6|TRBJ2-3
CASSYSGGRGYTQYF
TGTGCCAGCAGCTACAGCGGGGGCCGGGGATATACGCAGTATTTT
>NA|NA|TRBV29-1|TRBJ2-5
CSAGEVETQYF
TGCAGCGCCGGGGAGGTGGAGACCCAGTACTTC
>once|TRBD1|TRBV6-2/TRBV6-3|TRBJ2-3
CASSPDRGRDSTDTQYF
TGTGCCAGCAGTCCCGACAGGGGGCGAGATAGCACAGATACGCAGTATTTT
>NA|NA|TRBV6-5|TRBJ1-4
CASSSPLEGGEKLFF
TGTGCCAGCAGTTCCCCGTTGGAGGGTGGTGAAAAACTGTTTTTT
>NA|NA|TRBV19|TRBJ1-6
CASSILSGGKNSPLHF
TGTGCCAGTAGTATTCTCTCGGGCGGAAAGAATTCACCCCTCCACTTT